This T cell receptor (beta chain) was identified in a study of blood T cells in healthy people across ages. The second PCR ran about 6 to 12 cycles with a sample-barcoded 5' primer and J-beta primers. TCRdb re-analysed the 5' RACE reads in MiXCR, keeping a single row per CDR3 protein. The table lists more than 550,000 distinct CDR3 sequences, around a fifth of them singletons. V gave up 5 bases and J gave up 8 bases, with 9 bases separating them. Germline assignment: CDR1 MNHNY and CDR2 SVGAGI (reference sequence). This CDR3 spans 11 amino acids. The J gene is TRBJ1-2, the V gene TRBV6-6; D is ambiguous. The receptor was isolated from a man aged 65 to 85 in good health. The sample was blood. CDR3 sequence: CASSTSEGYTF. DNA of the CDR3: TGTGCCAGCAGTACCTCTGAGGGCTACACCTTC.